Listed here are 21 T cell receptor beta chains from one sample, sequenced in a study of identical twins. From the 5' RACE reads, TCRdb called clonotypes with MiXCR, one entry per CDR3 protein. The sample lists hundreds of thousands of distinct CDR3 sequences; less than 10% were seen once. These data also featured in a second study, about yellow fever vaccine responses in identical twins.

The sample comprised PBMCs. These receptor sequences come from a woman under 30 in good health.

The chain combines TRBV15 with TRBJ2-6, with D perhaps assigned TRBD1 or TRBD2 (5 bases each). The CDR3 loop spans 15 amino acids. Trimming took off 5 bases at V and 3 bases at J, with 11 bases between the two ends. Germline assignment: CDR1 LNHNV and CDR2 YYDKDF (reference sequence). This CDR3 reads CATSLGEGGANVLTF. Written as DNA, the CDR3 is TGTGCCACCAGCTTGGGGGAAGGTGGGGCCAACGTCCTGACTTTC.

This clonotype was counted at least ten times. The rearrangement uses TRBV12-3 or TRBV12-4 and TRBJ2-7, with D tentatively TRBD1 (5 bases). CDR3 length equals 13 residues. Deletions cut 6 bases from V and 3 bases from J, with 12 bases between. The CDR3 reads CASSNRTSYEQYF. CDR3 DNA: TGTGCCAGCAGCAACAGGACGAGCTACGAGCAGTACTTC.

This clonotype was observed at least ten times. The CDR3 spells CASSLNAVLAYNEQFF. In nucleotides, the CDR3 is TGCGCCAGCAGCTTGAATGCAGTTCTGGCGTACAATGAGCAGTTCTTC. The V call is TRBV5-1, the J call TRBJ2-1; no reliable D call. Between the trimmed V and J ends, which lost 1 base and 4 bases, there was a span of 15 bases. CDR1 SGHRS and CDR2 YFSETQ come from the germline V gene. The CDR3 spans 16 residues.

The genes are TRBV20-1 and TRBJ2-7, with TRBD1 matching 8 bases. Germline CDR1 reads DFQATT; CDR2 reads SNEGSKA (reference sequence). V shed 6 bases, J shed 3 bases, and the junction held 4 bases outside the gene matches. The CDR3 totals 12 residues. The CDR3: CSAATGGYEQYF. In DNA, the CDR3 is TGCAGTGCGGCCACAGGGGGCTACGAGCAGTACTTC.

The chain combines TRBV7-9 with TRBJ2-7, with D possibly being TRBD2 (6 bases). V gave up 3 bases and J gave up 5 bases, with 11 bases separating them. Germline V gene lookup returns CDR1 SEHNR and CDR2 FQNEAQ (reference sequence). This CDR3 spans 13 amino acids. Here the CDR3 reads CASSFLGRHEQYF. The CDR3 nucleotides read TGTGCCAGCAGCTTTTTAGGGAGGCACGAGCAGTACTTC. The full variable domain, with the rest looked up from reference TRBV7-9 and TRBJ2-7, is DTGVSQNPRHKITKRGQNVTFRCDPISEHNRLYWYRQTLGQGPEFLTYFQNEAQLEKSRLLSDRFSAERPKGSFSTLEIQRTEQGDSAMYLCASSFLGRHEQYFGPGTRLTVT.

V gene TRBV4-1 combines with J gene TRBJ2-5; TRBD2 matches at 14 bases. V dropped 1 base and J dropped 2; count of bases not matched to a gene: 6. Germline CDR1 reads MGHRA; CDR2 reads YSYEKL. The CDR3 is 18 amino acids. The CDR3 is CASSQGLAGGSEQETQYF. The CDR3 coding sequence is TGCGCCAGCAGCCAAGGACTAGCGGGAGGGAGCGAACAAGAGACCCAGTACTTC.

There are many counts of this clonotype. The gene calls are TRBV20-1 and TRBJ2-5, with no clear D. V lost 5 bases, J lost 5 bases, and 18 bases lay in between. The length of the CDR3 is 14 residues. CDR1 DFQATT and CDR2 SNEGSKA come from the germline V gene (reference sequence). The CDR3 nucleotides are TGCAGTGCTCTAGAGTTTCGGTCGTCCGAGACCCAGTACTTC. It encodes CSALEFRSSETQYF.

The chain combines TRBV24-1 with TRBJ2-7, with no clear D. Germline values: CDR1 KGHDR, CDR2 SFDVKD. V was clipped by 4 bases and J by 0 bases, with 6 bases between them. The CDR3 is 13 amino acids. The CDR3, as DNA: TGTGCCACCAGTGACCCACCCTCCTACGAGCAGTACTTC. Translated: CATSDPPSYEQYF.

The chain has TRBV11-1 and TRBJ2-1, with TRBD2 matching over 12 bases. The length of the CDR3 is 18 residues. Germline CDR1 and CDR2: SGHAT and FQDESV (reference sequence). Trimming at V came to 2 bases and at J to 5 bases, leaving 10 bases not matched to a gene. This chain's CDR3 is CASSLLGSGLAGNNEQFF. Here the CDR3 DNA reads TGTGCCAGCAGCTTACTGGGTTCCGGACTAGCGGGAAACAATGAGCAGTTCTTC.

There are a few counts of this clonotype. The CDR3 loop reads CASNTQGLAGATGELFF. CDR3 nucleotide sequence: TGTGCCAGCAATACGCAGGGACTAGCGGGAGCTACCGGGGAGCTGTTTTTT. The genes are TRBV7-9 and TRBJ2-2; 14 positions agree with TRBD2. There are 17 residues in the CDR3. Germline loops: CDR1 SEHNR, CDR2 FQNEAQ (reference sequence). With 7 bases clipped from V and 5 bases from J, the junction kept 9 bases outside the gene matches.

This CDR3 reads CASSQAGTSGRYEQFF. In DNA, the CDR3 is TGCGCCAGCAGCCAGGCCGGGACTAGCGGGAGGTATGAGCAGTTCTTC. The V call is TRBV4-1, the J call TRBJ2-1; 15 positions agree with TRBD2. V lost 3 bases and J lost 8; bases outside the gene matches: 5. CDR1 and CDR2 (germline): MGHRA, YSYEKL. The CDR3 totals 16 residues.

CDR3 region: CASSVRLEDTQYF. The CDR3 bases are TGTGCCAGCAGTGTCAGACTAGAGGATACGCAGTATTTT. This chain links TRBV27 with TRBJ2-3; maybe TRBD2 (6 bases). V lost 5 bases to trimming and J lost 6 bases, with 12 bases between them. In germline, CDR1 is MNHEY, CDR2 SMNVEV (reference sequence). The CDR3 sequence is 13 residues long.

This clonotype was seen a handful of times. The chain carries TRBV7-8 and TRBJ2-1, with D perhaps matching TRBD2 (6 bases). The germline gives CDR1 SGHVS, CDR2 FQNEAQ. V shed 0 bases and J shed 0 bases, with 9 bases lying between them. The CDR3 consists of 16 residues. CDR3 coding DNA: TGTGCCAGCAGCTTAGCGGGACTGAGCTCCTACAATGAGCAGTTCTTC. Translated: CASSLAGLSSYNEQFF.

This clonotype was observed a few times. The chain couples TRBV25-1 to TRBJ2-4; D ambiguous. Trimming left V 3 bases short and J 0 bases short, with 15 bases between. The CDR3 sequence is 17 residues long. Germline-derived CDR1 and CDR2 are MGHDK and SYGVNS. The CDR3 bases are TGTGCCAGCAGTGATGGCGCAGGTGTCCTAGCCAAAAACATTCAGTACTTC. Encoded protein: CASSDGAGVLAKNIQYF.

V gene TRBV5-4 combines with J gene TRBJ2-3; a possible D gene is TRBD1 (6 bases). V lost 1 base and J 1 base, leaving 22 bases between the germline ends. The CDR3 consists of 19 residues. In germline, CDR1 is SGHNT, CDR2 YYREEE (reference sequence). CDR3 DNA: TGTGCCAGCAGCTTGTGGGGGCCCCCCCAGGATACCGGCACAGATACGCAGTATTTT. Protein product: CASSLWGPPQDTGTDTQYF. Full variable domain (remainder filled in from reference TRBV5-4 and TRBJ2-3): ETGVTQSPTHLIKTRGQQVTLRCSSQSGHNTVSWYQQALGQGPQFIFQYYREEENGRGNFPPRFSGLQFPNYSSELNVNALELDDSALYLCASSLWGPPQDTGTDTQYFGPGTRLTVL.

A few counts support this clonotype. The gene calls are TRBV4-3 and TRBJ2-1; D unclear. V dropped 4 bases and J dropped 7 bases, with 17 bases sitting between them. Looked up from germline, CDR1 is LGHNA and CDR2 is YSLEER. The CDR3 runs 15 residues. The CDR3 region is CASSPTVLALNEQFF. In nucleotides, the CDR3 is TGCGCCAGCAGCCCTACGGTACTTGCTCTGAATGAGCAGTTCTTC.

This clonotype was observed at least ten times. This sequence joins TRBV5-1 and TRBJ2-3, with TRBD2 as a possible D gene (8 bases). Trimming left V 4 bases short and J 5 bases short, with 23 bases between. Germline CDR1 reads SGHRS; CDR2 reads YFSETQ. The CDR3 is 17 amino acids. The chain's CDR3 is CASSLLGLAGQRDTQYF. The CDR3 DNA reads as TGCGCCAGCAGCCTCCTAGGGTTAGCGGGACAGAGAGATACGCAGTATTTT.

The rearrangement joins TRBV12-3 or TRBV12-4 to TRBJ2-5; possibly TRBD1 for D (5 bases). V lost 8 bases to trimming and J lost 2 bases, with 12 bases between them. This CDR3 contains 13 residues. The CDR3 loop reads CASGARPQETQYF. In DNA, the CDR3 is TGTGCCAGCGGGGCGCGGCCACAAGAGACCCAGTACTTC.

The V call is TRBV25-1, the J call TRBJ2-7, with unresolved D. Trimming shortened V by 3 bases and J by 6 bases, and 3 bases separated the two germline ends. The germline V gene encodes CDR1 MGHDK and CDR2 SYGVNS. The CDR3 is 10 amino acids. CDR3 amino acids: CASSDFEQYF. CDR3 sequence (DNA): TGTGCCAGCAGTGATTTCGAGCAGTACTTC.

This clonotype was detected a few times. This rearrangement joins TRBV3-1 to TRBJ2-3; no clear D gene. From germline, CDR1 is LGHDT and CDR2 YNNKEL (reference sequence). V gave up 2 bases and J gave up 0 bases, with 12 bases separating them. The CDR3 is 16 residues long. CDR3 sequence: CASSQSAQKSTDTQYF. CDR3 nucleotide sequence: TGTGCCAGCAGCCAATCGGCACAGAAAAGCACAGATACGCAGTATTTT.

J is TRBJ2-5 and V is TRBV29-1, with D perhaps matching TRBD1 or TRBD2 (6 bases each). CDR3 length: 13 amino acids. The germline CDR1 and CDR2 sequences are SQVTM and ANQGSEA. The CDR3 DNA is TGCAGAGCCCCGGTGGGGGGCCGGGAGACCCAGTACTTC. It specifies CRAPVGGRETQYF.